Each of the 15 T cell receptor beta chains below was sequenced from the same sample in a study of blood T cell repertoires in COVID-19. Produced via immunoSEQ multiplex PCR; TCRdb's table is partial and in-frame only. The repertoire holds about 140,000 clones, with around 88% as singletons. The sample taken for sequencing was peripheral blood. The receptors here all came from a woman aged 55-69 years with acute or convalescent COVID-19.

This clone came up once. The V call is TRBV11-2, the J call TRBJ2-4, with 11 bases fitting TRBD2. The germline V gene encodes CDR1 SGHAT and CDR2 FQNNGV. The CDR3 is made up of 15 amino acids. The V and J ends lost 4 bases and 4 bases, in that order; junction bases with no gene match: 3. The CDR3 reads CASSSIAGGKNIQYF. CDR3 coding DNA: TGTGCCAGCAGCTCCATAGCGGGGGGGAAAAACATTCAGTACTTC.

This sequence joins TRBV5-4 and TRBJ2-7; D not resolved. The V gene lost 0 bases and the J gene lost 5 bases, with 12 bases spanning the gap. There are 14 residues in the CDR3. The germline V gene has CDR1 SGHNT and CDR2 YYREEE (reference sequence). Written as DNA, the CDR3 is TGTGCCAGCAGCTTGGTCCCAGGAAAGGACGAGCAGTACTTC. Protein sequence: CASSLVPGKDEQYF.

Only a few counts were recorded for this clone. The J gene is TRBJ1-1, the V gene TRBV10-3, with D maybe TRBD1 (6 bases). V was clipped by 8 bases and J by 0 bases, with 10 bases between them. Looked up from germline, CDR1 is ENHRY and CDR2 is SYGVKD. There are 13 residues in the CDR3. The DNA for the CDR3 is TGTGCCATCCGGGACACGTTGAACACTGAAGCTTTCTTT. It yields the protein CAIRDTLNTEAFF.

The chain has TRBV18 and TRBJ2-2; 8 nucleotides line up with TRBD2. Germline values: CDR1 KGHSH, CDR2 LQKENI. V lost 2 bases, J lost 4 bases, and 6 bases stayed unmatched. The CDR3 has 16 amino acids. CDR3 coding DNA: TGTGCCAGCTCACCAGCAGCGGGGGAGTTCACCGGGGAGCTGTTTTTT. Amino acids: CASSPAAGEFTGELFF.

This chain uses TRBV10-3 with TRBJ1-2, with TRBD1 matching 8 bases. After removal of 7 bases from V and 4 bases from J, the junction contained 11 bases not matched to a gene. Germline loops: CDR1 ENHRY, CDR2 SYGVKD. The CDR3 runs to 15 residues. CDR3 residues: CAIKSSSTGGYGYTF. The CDR3 DNA is TGTGCCATCAAAAGCTCTTCAACAGGGGGCTATGGCTACACCTTC.

This chain uses TRBV15 with TRBJ1-5; 11 bases line up with TRBD1. The CDR3 consists of 17 residues. The trim removed 0 bases at V and 5 bases at J, leaving 6 bases unmatched. Germline V CDR1 and CDR2: LNHNV, YYDKDF (reference sequence). For the CDR3, the DNA is TGTGCCACCAGCAGAGAGTTAAGGACAGGGGGCCATCAGCCCCAGCATTTT. It specifies CATSRELRTGGHQPQHF.

J is TRBJ1-5 and V is TRBV28, with D uncertain. Germline loops: CDR1 MDHEN, CDR2 SYDVKM. The V end was cut by 2 bases, the J end by 4 bases, with 12 bases between. This CDR3 contains 15 residues. DNA of the CDR3: TGTGCCAGCAGTTTAGATCGAAACCTAAATCAGCCCCAGCATTTT. Encoded protein: CASSLDRNLNQPQHF.

The V and J genes are TRBV11-2 and TRBJ2-2; D not resolved. Germline V CDR1 and CDR2: SGHAT, FQNNGV. This CDR3 contains 16 residues. V was pared by 2 bases and J by 8 bases, with 18 bases between. This CDR3 is CASSLQSTGLGGELFF. The CDR3 bases are TGTGCCAGCAGCTTACAGTCGACTGGCCTTGGGGGGGAGCTGTTTTTT.

In its sample, this clone was seen once. This chain uses TRBV28 with TRBJ2-7; D uncertain. The germline V gene has CDR1 MDHEN and CDR2 SYDVKM. Trimming shortened V by 7 bases and J by 2 bases, and 6 bases separated the two germline ends. The CDR3 runs 11 residues. The CDR3 loop is CASISAYEQYF. The CDR3 DNA is TGTGCCAGCATCTCGGCCTACGAGCAGTACTTC. The entire variable domain, with the rest obtained from reference TRBV28 and TRBJ2-7, is as follows: DVKVTQSSRYLVKRTGEKVFLECVQDMDHENMFWYRQDPGLGLRLIYFSYDVKMKEKGDIPEGYSVSREKKERFSLILESASTNQTSMYLCASISAYEQYFGPGTRLTVT.

The gene calls are TRBV19 and TRBJ1-6; 8 positions agree with TRBD1. The junction had 8 bases not matched to a gene; V was cut back by 3 bases and J by 7 bases. Germline assignment: CDR1 LNHDA and CDR2 SQIVND (reference sequence). The CDR3 consists of 16 residues. The CDR3 protein is CASSMWSAGGNSPLHF. The DNA for the CDR3 is TGTGCCAGTAGTATGTGGTCGGCAGGGGGCAATTCACCCCTCCACTTT.

This chain connects TRBV6-2 or TRBV6-3 to TRBJ1-3; the match to TRBD1 covers 7 bases. V lost 6 bases, J lost 0 bases, and 5 bases stayed unmatched. This CDR3 region has 15 residues. Germline V gene data show CDR1 as MNHEY and CDR2 as SVGEGT. The chain's CDR3 is CASSPDRFSGNTIYF. For the CDR3, the DNA is TGTGCCAGCAGCCCGGACAGGTTCTCTGGAAACACCATATATTTT.

This sequence joins TRBV9 and TRBJ1-1; D is ambiguous. The CDR3 is 15 residues long. From germline, CDR1 is SGDLS and CDR2 YYNGEE. V was clipped by 0 bases and J by 4 bases, with 13 bases between them. The CDR3 DNA reads TGTGCCAGCAGCGTAGATGGGAGGGTCGGCACTGAAGCTTTCTTT. As protein: CASSVDGRVGTEAFF.

The chain uses TRBV3-1 (or the pseudogene TRBV3-2) and TRBJ1-3; possible D gene TRBD1, 6 bases. CDR1 is LGHDT, CDR2 YNNKEL, per germline (reference sequence). V was pared by 2 bases and J by 3 bases, with 8 bases between. CDR3 length: 14 amino acids. CDR3 DNA: TGTGCCAGCAGCCAATACAGGGATGGAAACACCATATATTTT. Residues: CASSQYRDGNTIYF.

The V gene is TRBV27, the J gene TRBJ1-1, with TRBD1 matching over 9 bases. CDR1 is MNHEY and CDR2 is SMNVEV in the germline V gene (reference sequence). V was clipped by 4 bases and J by 6 bases; unmatched bases: 6. The CDR3 sequence is 14 residues long. Here the CDR3 DNA reads TGTGCCAGCAGTTGGGGACAGGGAGGTCCTGAAGCTTTCTTT. This codes for CASSWGQGGPEAFF.

This chain joins TRBV7-3 and TRBJ2-5, with a possible D match to TRBD1 (6 bases). The CDR3 extends over 14 amino acids. Germline V CDR1 and CDR2: SGHTA, FQGTGA. Trimming pared 6 bases from V and 5 bases from J, leaving 16 bases between. The chain's CDR3 is CASSPGHGWETQYF. DNA of the CDR3: TGTGCCAGCAGTCCGGGACACGGTTGGGAGACCCAGTACTTC.